This T cell receptor (beta chain) was found in a study of cytomegalovirus exposure and HLA in healthy donors. Study-wide background: Samples from HLA-typed donors yielded approximately 88 million unique TCRs in an early data release. Membership in the Caucasian-associated ancestry cluster was found for 65% to 85% of 300 to 500 genotyped donors.

Remarks on this clone: Its antigen remains unknown.

Study-wide findings and caveats: Most of the CMV-associated TCR beta chains (in a later analysis) appeared to be HLA-restricted.

The V segment lost 6 bases and the J segment 11 bases; nucleotides outside the gene matches: 14. Per germline, CDR1 MNHEY and CDR2 SVGAGI. The CDR3 spans 14 residues. Healthy bone marrow donors made up the donors. PCR used 60 Vbeta primers and 13 Jbeta primers. The table came from immunoSEQ multiplex PCR; TCRdb's copy has only in-frame clones and leaves some out. The sample carries about 96,000 clones, around 79% recorded once. The clonotype was recovered from a woman between 65 and 79 years old in good health and CMV-seropositive. The chain recombines TRBV6-5 with TRBJ1-1, with 8 positions matching TRBD1. Sequencing input: PBMCs. The CDR3 region is CASSLDRGSVVAFF. The CDR3, as DNA: TGTGCCAGCAGCCTAGACAGGGGCAGCGTGGTCGCTTTCTTT.